This T cell receptor (beta chain) comes out of a study of long-term antiretroviral therapy in people with HIV. Whole-study results and caveats: Investigators report no available data on ART adherence, viral resistance or therapy changes.

Germline V gene sequence: CDR1 SGHNT, CDR2 YYREEE (reference sequence). The CDR3 length is 16 residues. V shed 0 bases, J shed 4 bases, and the junction held 10 bases outside the gene matches. Turning to this clone: The antigen is not known.

Version v3.0 of the immunoSEQ assay ran at survey level. Clones were read by immunoSEQ multiplex PCR, and TCRdb kept only the in-frame ones, dropping some. The sample lists under 30,000 clones; around 93% were seen once. The chain has TRBV5-4 and TRBJ2-7, with 7 bases that match TRBD1. This specimen consisted of unsorted PBMCs, obtained 5.3 years after starting antiretroviral therapy. This TCR was sampled from a man aged 50 to 60 with HIV. This chain's CDR3 is CASSLAPGGNSYEQYF. CDR3 nucleotide sequence: TGTGCCAGCAGCTTGGCCCCAGGGGGAAACTCGTACGAGCAGTACTTC.